Below, 27 T cell receptor beta chains from the same sample are listed, as sequenced in a study of OX40 agonist ivuxolimab in advanced cancers. Measured with immunoSEQ multiplex PCR; TCRdb has only the in-frame clones, and not every one. The profile shows about 19,000 clones, roughly 78% of them singletons. Specimen: CD4+ or CD8+ T cells sorted from blood, collected in a trial of the OX40 agonist ivuxolimab. These receptor sequences come from an adult with an advanced solid tumor such as melanoma, head and neck, liver or kidney cancer.

V usage is TRBV19 and J usage is TRBJ2-6, with a possible D match to TRBD1 (5 bases). Trimming took 5 bases from V and 16 from J, leaving 33 bases between them. The CDR3 sequence is 18 residues long. CDR1 and CDR2 (germline): LNHDA, SQIVND (reference sequence). The DNA for the CDR3 is TGTGCCAGTAGTGCGCCATGGACAAATACAAAGTCGGGCCAACGTCTGACTTTC. Translation gives CASSAPWTNTKSGQRLTF.

This clone occurred a few times. J is TRBJ1-5 and V is TRBV13; D not resolved. V was shortened by 7 bases and J by 4 bases, with 14 bases between the two germline ends. The CDR3 covers 14 residues. The germline gives CDR1 PRHDT, CDR2 FYEKMQ (reference sequence). Written as DNA, the CDR3 is TGTGCCAGCATAGGGTTTTGGAGTAATCAGCCCCAGCATTTT. It specifies CASIGFWSNQPQHF.

The chain combines TRBV29-1 with TRBJ1-2, with 7 bases that match TRBD1. The CDR3 is 13 residues long. The V segment lost 4 bases and the J segment 2 bases; nucleotides outside the gene matches: 4. The germline CDR1 and CDR2 sequences are SQVTM and ANQGSEA. The CDR3 spells CSVAGQQNYGYTF. CDR3 DNA: TGCAGCGTTGCGGGACAGCAAAACTATGGCTACACCTTC.

This sequence joins TRBV25-1 and TRBJ2-6; D is possibly TRBD1 or TRBD2 (5 bases each). This CDR3 spans 16 amino acids. Germline V CDR1 and CDR2: MGHDK, SYGVNS. The V end lost 6 bases, the J end lost 4 bases, and 16 bases lay between the germline ends. CDR3: CASRPGPHLGANVLTF. The DNA of the CDR3 is TGTGCCAGCAGACCGGGACCGCACTTGGGGGCCAACGTCCTGACTTTC.

This sequence joins TRBV27 and TRBJ2-5; no definite D call. Germline V gene data show CDR1 as MNHEY and CDR2 as SMNVEV (reference sequence). V was shortened by 3 bases and J by 0 bases, with 5 bases between the two germline ends. This CDR3 has 13 amino acids. CDR3 amino acids: CASSFTDQETQYF. The CDR3 DNA follows: TGTGCCAGCAGTTTCACAGACCAAGAGACCCAGTACTTC.

The chain couples TRBV9 to TRBJ2-7; 9 bases are shared with TRBD1. This CDR3 is 14 amino acids long. From germline, CDR1 is SGDLS and CDR2 YYNGEE. Trimming removed 3 bases from V and 3 bases from J; junction bases left unmatched: 4. The CDR3 DNA reads as TGTGCCAGCAGCGAGGGGGACAGGGTCTACGAGCAGTACTTC. Translated, it gives CASSEGDRVYEQYF.

This chain connects TRBV18 to TRBJ2-5; D might be TRBD1 (6 bases). Germline V gives CDR1 KGHSH, CDR2 LQKENI. Trimming removed 0 bases from V and 2 bases from J, with 10 bases in between. CDR3 size: 15 residues. The CDR3 sequence: CASSPPGTTQETQYF. Here the CDR3 DNA reads TGTGCCAGCTCACCACCCGGGACAACTCAAGAGACCCAGTACTTC.

The chain links TRBV9 to TRBJ2-4, with TRBD2 matching over 13 bases. Per germline, CDR1 SGDLS and CDR2 YYNGEE. The CDR3 has 16 residues. Germline trimming cut 3 bases from V and 5 bases from J; bases unmatched to any gene: 5. CDR3 nucleotide sequence: TGTGCCAGCAGCGGGGGACTAGCGGGGTTCGAAAACATTCAGTACTTC. Translated, it gives CASSGGLAGFENIQYF.

The chain carries TRBV15 and TRBJ1-1; 9 bases fit TRBD1. The V and J ends lost 3 bases and 0 bases, in that order; junction bases with no gene match: 8. From germline, CDR1 is LNHNV and CDR2 YYDKDF (reference sequence). This CDR3 spans 17 amino acids. The CDR3 DNA is TGTGCCACCAGCAGCCGGACAGGGGCGGTAATGAACACTGAAGCTTTCTTT. Translation gives CATSSRTGAVMNTEAFF.

The CDR3 is CASSLEGNTEAFF. The DNA of the CDR3 is TGTGCCAGCAGCCTAGAGGGGAACACTGAAGCTTTCTTT. The V call is TRBV7-2, the J call TRBJ1-1; D gene uncertain. Germline V CDR1 and CDR2: SGHTA, FQGNSA. V dropped 5 bases and J dropped 1 base, with 8 bases sitting between them. The CDR3 is made up of 13 amino acids.

J is TRBJ1-2 and V is TRBV4-1, with TRBD1 identical over 8 bases. CDR1 and CDR2 (germline): MGHRA, YSYEKL. The CDR3 extends over 14 amino acids. Trimming cost V 0 bases and J 8 bases; bases outside gene matches: 5. CDR3 DNA sequence: TGCGCCAGCAGCCAAGATCGGACAGGGCCCGGCTACACCTTC. Amino acids: CASSQDRTGPGYTF.

The gene calls are TRBV7-8 and TRBJ1-5, with D unresolved. V lost 7 bases and J 3 bases, leaving 16 bases between the germline ends. Per germline, CDR1 SGHVS and CDR2 FQNEAQ. The CDR3 has 15 amino acids. The CDR3 DNA reads as TGTGCCAGCAAATCAATGGACCCTCCCAATCAGCCCCAGCATTTT. Translated, it gives CASKSMDPPNQPQHF.

The rearrangement links TRBV27 to TRBJ2-1, with 11 bases aligning to TRBD2. Unmatched junction bases numbered 6, after V lost 5 bases and J lost 9 bases. The V gene's germline CDR1 is MNHEY and CDR2 SMNVEV (reference sequence). This CDR3 is built from 14 residues. CDR3 DNA sequence: TGTGCCAGCAGTATAGCGGGGGGGCCCGGTGAGCAGTTCTTC. The encoded protein is CASSIAGGPGEQFF.

The V gene is TRBV15, the J gene TRBJ2-5, with 12 positions matching TRBD2. J was trimmed by 5 bases and V by 3 bases; bases with no gene match: 10. The CDR3 is 17 amino acids. Germline V CDR1 and CDR2: LNHNV, YYDKDF (reference sequence). CDR3 coding DNA: TGTGCCACCAGCAGTTTTGAGACTAGCGGGAGTGAGGAGACCCAGTACTTC. As protein: CATSSFETSGSEETQYF. The full variable domain, rest sourced from reference TRBV15 and TRBJ2-5, is DAMVIQNPRYQVTQFGKPVTLSCSQTLNHNVMYWYQQKSSQAPKLLFHYYDKDFNNEADTPDNFQSRRPNTSFCFLDIRSPGLGDTAMYLCATSSFETSGSEETQYFGPGTRLLVL.

This clone was detected once. The chain joins TRBV11-1 to TRBJ2-2; 12 bases line up with TRBD2. The CDR3 runs 17 residues. With 7 bases clipped from V and 5 bases from J, the junction kept 11 bases outside the gene matches. Per germline, CDR1 SGHAT and CDR2 FQDESV (reference sequence). CDR3 sequence: CASTLLAGGPWTGELFF. CDR3 sequence (DNA): TGTGCCAGCACCCTTCTAGCGGGAGGGCCTTGGACCGGGGAGCTGTTTTTT.

This clone turned up a few times. This chain uses TRBV27 with TRBJ1-1; tentative D call: TRBD1 (6 bases). The CDR3 is 14 amino acids. V shed 5 bases and J shed 1 base, with 11 bases lying between them. CDR1 MNHEY and CDR2 SMNVEV come from the germline V gene (reference sequence). The CDR3 reads CASSVGGQNTEAFF. CDR3 coding DNA: TGTGCCAGCAGTGTAGGGGGACAGAACACTGAAGCTTTCTTT.

There are a few counts of this clone. J is TRBJ2-7 and V is TRBV27, with D possibly matching TRBD2 (6 bases). Germline CDR1 MNHEY, CDR2 SMNVEV (reference sequence). The V end lost 11 bases, the J end lost 2 bases, and 16 bases lay between the germline ends. The CDR3 totals 13 residues. CDR3 coding DNA: TGTGCCTGCGGGGCAAGGGCCCCCTACGAGCAGTACTTC. Amino acid sequence: CACGARAPYEQYF.

This rearrangement joins TRBV28 to TRBJ1-1; D might be TRBD1 (6 bases). The germline V gene encodes CDR1 MDHEN and CDR2 SYDVKM. Trimming stripped 4 bases from V and 1 base from J, with 7 bases between. This CDR3 is 13 amino acids long. This chain's CDR3 is CASSSGQNTEAFF. CDR3 in DNA: TGTGCCAGCAGTTCGGGACAGAACACTGAAGCTTTCTTT.

Here the CDR3 reads CASGLQTYEQYF. As DNA, the CDR3 is TGTGCCAGTGGGTTACAGACCTACGAGCAGTACTTC. The V call is TRBV11-2, the J call TRBJ2-7; no clear D gene. The germline CDR1 and CDR2 sequences are SGHAT and FQNNGV. The length of the CDR3 is 12 residues. V lost 9 bases, J lost 2 bases, and 11 bases lay in between.

This clone was seen a few times. The genes are TRBV5-6 and TRBJ1-2; D is perhaps TRBD1 (5 bases). Germline V gene data show CDR1 as SGHDT and CDR2 as YYEEEE. The V end was cut by 4 bases, the J end by 4 bases, with 14 bases between. This CDR3 has 14 residues. CDR3 amino acids: CASSPPSGVYGYTF. In nucleotides, the CDR3 is TGTGCCAGCAGCCCACCCTCGGGGGTCTATGGCTACACCTTC. The full variable domain, completed using reference TRBV5-6 and TRBJ1-2, is DAGVTQSPTHLIKTRGQQVTLRCSPKSGHDTVSWYQQALGQGPQFIFQYYEEEERQRGNFPDRFSGHQFPNYSSELNVNALLLGDSALYLCASSPPSGVYGYTFGSGTRLTVV.

The chain has TRBV29-1 and TRBJ1-1, with 8 nucleotides matching TRBD1. Germline-derived CDR1 and CDR2 are SQVTM and ANQGSEA. The CDR3 extends over 10 amino acids. The J segment lost 11 bases and the V segment lost 6 bases, leaving 5 bases of the junction unmatched. In DNA, the CDR3 is TGCAGCGTAAAGGACAGGGTGGCTTTCTTT. This codes for CSVKDRVAFF.

This clone was picked up a small number of times. The V gene is TRBV5-6, the J gene TRBJ2-7; a weak D match, TRBD2 (6 bases). This CDR3 has 13 residues. Trimming removed 6 bases from V and 2 bases from J, with 12 bases in between. Germline-derived CDR1 and CDR2 are SGHDT and YYEEEE. CDR3 DNA: TGTGCCAGCAACCGGGAGAGTACCTACGAGCAGTACTTC. Translation gives CASNRESTYEQYF.

The CDR3, as DNA: TGTGCCACCCTGGACAGGGGGCTAACTGAAGCTTTCTTT. It codes for CATLDRGLTEAFF. The V call is TRBV5-4, the J call TRBJ1-1, with 11 nucleotides matching TRBD1. This CDR3 contains 13 residues. Trimming removed 9 bases from V and 5 bases from J; junction bases left unmatched: 6. Germline CDR1 is SGHNT and CDR2 is YYREEE (reference sequence).

This chain joins TRBV27 and TRBJ1-5; 7 bases fit TRBD1. This CDR3 is 15 amino acids long. Per the germline V gene, CDR1 is MNHEY and CDR2 is SMNVEV (reference sequence). Losses at the gene ends were 5 bases for V and 5 bases for J; bases not matched to a gene: 9. Here the CDR3 reads CASSSSGTAYQPQHF. The CDR3 region has the DNA TGTGCCAGCAGTAGCTCCGGGACAGCCTATCAGCCCCAGCATTTT.

This clone was detected a few times. This chain joins TRBV6-5 and TRBJ1-2; 9 nucleotides line up with TRBD1. Per the germline V gene, CDR1 is MNHEY and CDR2 is SVGAGI. Unmatched junction bases numbered 5, after V lost 0 bases and J lost 12 bases. This CDR3 comprises 13 residues. The CDR3 DNA reads TGTGCCAGCAGTTACTCGACAGGGGGAGTCCACACCTTC. This gives the protein CASSYSTGGVHTF.

This clone is medium-sized in the sample. The chain couples TRBV5-4 to TRBJ1-2, with D hard to call. CDR1 and CDR2 from the germline V gene are SGHNT and YYREEE (reference sequence). The CDR3 spans 11 residues. V lost 6 bases and J 6 bases, leaving 9 bases between the germline ends. Here the CDR3 reads CASTGPDGYTF. The DNA for the CDR3 is TGTGCCAGCACCGGGCCGGATGGCTACACCTTC.

The chain couples TRBV19 to TRBJ1-1; TRBD1 matches at 7 bases. This CDR3 spans 13 amino acids. Trimming took 5 bases from V and 5 from J; bases not matched to a gene: 5. The germline V gene encodes CDR1 LNHDA and CDR2 SQIVND (reference sequence). CDR3 sequence reads: CASSFDRETEAFF. In DNA form, the CDR3 reads TGTGCCAGTAGTTTCGACAGGGAAACTGAAGCTTTCTTT.